This TCR beta chain was sequenced for a study of regulatory T cells in long-lasting Graves disease. Study results and caveats: Possibly, accuracy suffered from the small sample size. Persistent Graves' patients had lower TCR diversity than newly diagnosed ones. Whereas new patients shared roughly 910 public clonotypes, persistent patients shared more, at 2,500 to 3,500.

Construction of TCR beta libraries relied on iRepertoire HTBI primers and on Arm-PCR targeting CDR3 regions. As originally analysed: Samples revealed roughly 62 TRBV and over 12 TRBJ segments. TCRdb re-called the multiplex PCR reads through MiXCR, storing one row per CDR3 protein. TCRdb's processing, not the authors', yielded these V and J calls. Here the sample spans about 310,000 distinct CDR3 sequences, 20% to 25% being singletons. Time point denoted: persistent/refractory GD, antithyroid drugs over 5 years with positive TRAb. The authors made the TCR library using RNA they extracted from PBMCs. This CDR3 has 16 residues. Germline assignment: CDR1 DFQATT and CDR2 SNEGSKA (reference sequence). V shed 7 bases, J shed 4 bases, and the junction held 12 bases outside the gene matches. Notes on this clonotype: Antigen specificity is unknown.

V usage is TRBV20-1 and J usage is TRBJ2-6, with 8 bases aligning to TRBD1. The sequencing used peripheral blood mononuclear cells (PBMCs), collected when the disease was refractory, from a patient treated with antithyroid drugs. The TCR was taken from a female donor with Graves disease. This CDR3 is CSVGQGEFGGANVLTF. The CDR3, as DNA: TGCAGTGTAGGACAGGGAGAGTTTGGGGGGGCCAACGTCCTGACTTTC.